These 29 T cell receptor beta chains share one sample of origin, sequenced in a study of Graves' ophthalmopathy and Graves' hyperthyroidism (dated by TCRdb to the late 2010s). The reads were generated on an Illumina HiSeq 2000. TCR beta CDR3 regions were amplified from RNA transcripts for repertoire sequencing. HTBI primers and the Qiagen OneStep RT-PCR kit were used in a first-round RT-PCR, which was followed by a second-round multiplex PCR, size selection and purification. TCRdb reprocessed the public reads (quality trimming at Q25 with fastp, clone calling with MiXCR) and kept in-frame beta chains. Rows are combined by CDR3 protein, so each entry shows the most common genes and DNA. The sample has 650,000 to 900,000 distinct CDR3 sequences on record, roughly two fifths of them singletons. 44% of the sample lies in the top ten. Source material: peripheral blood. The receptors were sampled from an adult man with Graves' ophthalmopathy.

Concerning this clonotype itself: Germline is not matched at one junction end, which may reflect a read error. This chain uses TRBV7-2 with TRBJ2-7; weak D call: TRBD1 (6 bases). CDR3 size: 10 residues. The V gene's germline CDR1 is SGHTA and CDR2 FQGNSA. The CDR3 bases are TGTGCCAGCAGCCCTAACGGGCAGGGGTTC. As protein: CASSPNGQGF.

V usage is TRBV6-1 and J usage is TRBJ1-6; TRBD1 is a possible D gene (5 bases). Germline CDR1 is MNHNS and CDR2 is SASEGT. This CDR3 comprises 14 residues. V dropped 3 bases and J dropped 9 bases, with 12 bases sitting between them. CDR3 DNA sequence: TGTGCCAGCAGTGATAGGGCAGGGAGTTCACCCCTCCACTTT. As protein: CASSDRAGSSPLHF.

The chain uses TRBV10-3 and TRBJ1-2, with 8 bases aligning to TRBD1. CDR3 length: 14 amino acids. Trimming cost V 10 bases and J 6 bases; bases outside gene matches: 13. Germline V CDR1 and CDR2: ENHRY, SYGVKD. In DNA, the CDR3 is TGTGCCACCGTGGACGCAACCAGGGGGCATGGCTACACCTTC. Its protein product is CATVDATRGHGYTF.

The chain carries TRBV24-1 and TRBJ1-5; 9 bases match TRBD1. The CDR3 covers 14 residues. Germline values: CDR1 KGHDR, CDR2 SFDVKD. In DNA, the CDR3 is TGTGCTAGAGACCACAGGGGGCTGGCTCAGCCCCAGCATTTT. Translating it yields CARDHRGLAQPQHF.

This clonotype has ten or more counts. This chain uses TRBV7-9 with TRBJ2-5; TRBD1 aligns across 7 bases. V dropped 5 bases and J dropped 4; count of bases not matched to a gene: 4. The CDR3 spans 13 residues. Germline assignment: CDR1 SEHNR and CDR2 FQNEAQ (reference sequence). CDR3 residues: CASSPRQGETQYF. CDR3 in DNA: TGTGCCAGCAGCCCAAGACAGGGAGAGACCCAGTACTTC.

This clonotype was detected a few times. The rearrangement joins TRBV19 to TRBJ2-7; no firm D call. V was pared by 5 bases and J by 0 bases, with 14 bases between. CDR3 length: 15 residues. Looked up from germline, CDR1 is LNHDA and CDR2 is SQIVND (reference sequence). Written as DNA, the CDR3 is TGTGCCAGTAGTCCAACCCCGGCCAACTCCTACGAGCAGTACTTC. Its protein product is CASSPTPANSYEQYF.

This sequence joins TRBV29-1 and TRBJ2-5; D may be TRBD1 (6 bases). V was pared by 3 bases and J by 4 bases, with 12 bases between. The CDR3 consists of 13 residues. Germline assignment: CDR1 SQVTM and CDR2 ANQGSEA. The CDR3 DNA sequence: TGCAGCGTTGATCAGGGGCCGTCAGAGACCCAGTACTTC. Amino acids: CSVDQGPSETQYF.

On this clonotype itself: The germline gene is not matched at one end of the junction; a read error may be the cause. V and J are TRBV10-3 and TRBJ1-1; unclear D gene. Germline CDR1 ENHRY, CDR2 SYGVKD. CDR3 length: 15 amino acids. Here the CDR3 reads CASSYSLQTHTEAFF. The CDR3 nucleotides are TGTGCCAGCAGTTACTCGCTCCAGACCCACACTGAGGCTTTCTTT.

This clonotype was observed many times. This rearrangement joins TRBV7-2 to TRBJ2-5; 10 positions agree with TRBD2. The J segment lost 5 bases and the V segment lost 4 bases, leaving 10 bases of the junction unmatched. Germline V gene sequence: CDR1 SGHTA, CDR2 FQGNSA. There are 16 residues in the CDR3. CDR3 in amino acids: CASSSPAGGPEETQYF. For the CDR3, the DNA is TGTGCCAGCAGCTCCCCAGCGGGAGGGCCCGAGGAGACCCAGTACTTC.

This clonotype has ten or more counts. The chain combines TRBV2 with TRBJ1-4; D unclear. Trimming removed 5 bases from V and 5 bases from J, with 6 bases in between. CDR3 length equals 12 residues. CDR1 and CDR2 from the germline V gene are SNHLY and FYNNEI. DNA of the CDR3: TGTGCCAGCAGTTTACCAAATGAAAAACTGTTTTTT. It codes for CASSLPNEKLFF.

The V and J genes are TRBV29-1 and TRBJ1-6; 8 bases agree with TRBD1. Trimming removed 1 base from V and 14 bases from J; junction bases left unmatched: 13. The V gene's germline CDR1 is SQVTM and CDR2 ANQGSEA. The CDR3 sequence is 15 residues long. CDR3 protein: CSVEVGDRNLGTLHF. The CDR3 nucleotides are TGCAGCGTTGAAGTGGGGGACAGGAACCTAGGGACCCTCCACTTT.

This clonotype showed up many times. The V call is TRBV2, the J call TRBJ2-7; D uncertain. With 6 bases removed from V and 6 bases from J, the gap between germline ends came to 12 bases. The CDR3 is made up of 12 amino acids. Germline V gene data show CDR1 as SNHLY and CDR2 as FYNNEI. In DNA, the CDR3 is TGTGCCAGCAGCTTAAGGCCAAGCGAGCAGTACTTC. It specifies CASSLRPSEQYF.

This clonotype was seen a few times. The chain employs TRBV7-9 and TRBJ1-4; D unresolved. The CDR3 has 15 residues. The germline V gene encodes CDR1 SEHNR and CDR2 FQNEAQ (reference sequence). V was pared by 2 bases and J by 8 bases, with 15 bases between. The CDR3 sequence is CASSLIGPGREKLFF. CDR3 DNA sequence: TGTGCCAGCAGCTTAATCGGACCCGGTAGGGAAAAACTGTTTTTT.

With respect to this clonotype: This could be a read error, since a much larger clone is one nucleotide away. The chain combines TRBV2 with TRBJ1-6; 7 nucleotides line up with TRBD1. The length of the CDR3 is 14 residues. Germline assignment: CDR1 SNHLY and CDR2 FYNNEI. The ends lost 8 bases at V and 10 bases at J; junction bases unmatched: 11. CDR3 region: CASGLQGSGSPLHF. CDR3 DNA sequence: TGTGCCAGCGGTCTACAGGGGTCGGGGTCACCCCTCCACTTT. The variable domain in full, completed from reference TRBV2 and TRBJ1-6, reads EPEVTQTPSHQVTQMGQEVILRCVPISNHLYFYWYRQILGQKVEFLVSFYNNEISEKSEIFDDQFSVERPDGSNFTLKIRSTKLEDSAMYFCASGLQGSGSPLHFGNGTRLTVT.

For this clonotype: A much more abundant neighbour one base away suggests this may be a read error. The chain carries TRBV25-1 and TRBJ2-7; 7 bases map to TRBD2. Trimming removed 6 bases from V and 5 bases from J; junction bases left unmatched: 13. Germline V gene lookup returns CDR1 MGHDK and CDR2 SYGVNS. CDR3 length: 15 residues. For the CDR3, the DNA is TGTGCCAGCAGCTTAAGCGGGAATATCGGCGACGAGCAGTACTTC. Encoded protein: CASSLSGNIGDEQYF.

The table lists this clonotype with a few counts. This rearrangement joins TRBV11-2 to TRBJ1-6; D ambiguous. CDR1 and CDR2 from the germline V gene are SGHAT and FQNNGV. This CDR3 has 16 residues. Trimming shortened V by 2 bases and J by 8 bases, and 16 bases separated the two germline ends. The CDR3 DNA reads TGTGCCAGCAGCTTATTAGGGTGGGGTGGGGATTCACCCCTCCACTTT. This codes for CASSLLGWGGDSPLHF.

The CDR3 DNA follows: TGTGCCAGCAGTGAAGCGGGGGACGGTCAGCATTTT. Translation: CASSEAGDGQHF. The chain joins TRBV2 to TRBJ1-5; D perhaps matches TRBD1 (5 bases). Germline values: CDR1 SNHLY, CDR2 FYNNEI. The CDR3 extends over 12 amino acids. Trimming removed 0 bases from V and 13 bases from J, with 10 bases in between. Drawing the rest from reference TRBV2 and TRBJ1-5, the complete variable domain is EPEVTQTPSHQVTQMGQEVILRCVPISNHLYFYWYRQILGQKVEFLVSFYNNEISEKSEIFDDQFSVERPDGSNFTLKIRSTKLEDSAMYFCASSEAGDGQHFGDGTRLSIL.

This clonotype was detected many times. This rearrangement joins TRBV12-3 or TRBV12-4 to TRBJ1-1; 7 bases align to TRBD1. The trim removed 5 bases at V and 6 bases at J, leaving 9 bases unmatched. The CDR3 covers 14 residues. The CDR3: CASSQTGRYSEAFF. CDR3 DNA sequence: TGTGCCAGCAGTCAGACAGGGAGGTATTCTGAAGCTTTCTTT.

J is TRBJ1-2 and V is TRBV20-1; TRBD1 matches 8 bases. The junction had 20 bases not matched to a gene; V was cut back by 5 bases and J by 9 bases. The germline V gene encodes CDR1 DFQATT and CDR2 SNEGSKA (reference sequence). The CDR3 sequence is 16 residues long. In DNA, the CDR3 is TGCAGTGCTCCGAATCTCCAGGACAGGGTCGGTTATCGCTACACCTTC. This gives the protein CSAPNLQDRVGYRYTF.

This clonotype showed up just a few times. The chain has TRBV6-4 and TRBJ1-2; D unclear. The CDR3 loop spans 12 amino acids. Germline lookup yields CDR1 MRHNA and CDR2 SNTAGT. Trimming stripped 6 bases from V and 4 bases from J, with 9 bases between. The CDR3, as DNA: TGTGCCAGCAGATTTATTGGCTATGGCTACACCTTC. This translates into CASRFIGYGYTF.

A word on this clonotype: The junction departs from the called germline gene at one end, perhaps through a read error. CDR3 sequence (DNA): TGTGCCAGCAGTGAACGAGGACAGGGGTTCAGGGCCACCGGGGAGCTGTTTTTT. Its translation: CASSERGQGFRATGELFF. The chain carries TRBV10-3 and TRBJ2-2; 9 bases align to TRBD1. The CDR3 sequence is 18 residues long. Germline CDR1 is ENHRY and CDR2 is SYGVKD.

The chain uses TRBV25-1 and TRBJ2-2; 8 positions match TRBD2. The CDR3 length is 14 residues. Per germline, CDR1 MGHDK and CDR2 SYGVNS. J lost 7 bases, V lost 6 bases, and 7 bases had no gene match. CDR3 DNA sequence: TGTGCCAGCAGCTGGACTAGCCCTGGCGGGGAGCTGTTTTTT. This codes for CASSWTSPGGELFF.

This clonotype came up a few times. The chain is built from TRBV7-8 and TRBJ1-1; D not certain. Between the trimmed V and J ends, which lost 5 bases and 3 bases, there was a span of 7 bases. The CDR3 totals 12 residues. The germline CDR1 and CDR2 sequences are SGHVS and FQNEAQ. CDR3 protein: CASSRADTEAFF. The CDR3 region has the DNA TGTGCCAGCAGCCGAGCGGACACTGAAGCTTTCTTT. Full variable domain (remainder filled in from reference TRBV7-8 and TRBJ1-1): GAGVSQSPRYKVAKRGQDVALRCDPISGHVSLFWYQQALGQGPEFLTYFQNEAQLDKSGLPSDRFFAERPEGSVSTLKIQRTQQEDSAVYLCASSRADTEAFFGQGTRLTVV.

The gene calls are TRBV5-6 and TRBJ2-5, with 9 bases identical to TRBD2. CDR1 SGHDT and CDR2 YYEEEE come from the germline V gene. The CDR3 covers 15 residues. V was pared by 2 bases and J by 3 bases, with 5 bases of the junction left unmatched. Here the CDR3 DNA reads TGTGCCAGCAGCTTTTACGGCGGGGGGGAAGAGACCCAGTACTTC. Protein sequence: CASSFYGGGEETQYF.

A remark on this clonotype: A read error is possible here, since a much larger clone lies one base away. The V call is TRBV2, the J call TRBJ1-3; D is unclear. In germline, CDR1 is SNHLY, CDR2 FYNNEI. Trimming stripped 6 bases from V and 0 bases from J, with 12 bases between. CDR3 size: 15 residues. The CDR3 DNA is TGTGCCAGCAGCCCACACGGGGTCTCTGGAAACACCATATATTTT. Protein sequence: CASSPHGVSGNTIYF.

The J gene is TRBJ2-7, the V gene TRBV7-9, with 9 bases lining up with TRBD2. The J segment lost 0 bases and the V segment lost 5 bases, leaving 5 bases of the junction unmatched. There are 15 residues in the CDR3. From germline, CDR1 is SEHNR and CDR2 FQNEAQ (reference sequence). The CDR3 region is CASSRRLADSYEQYF. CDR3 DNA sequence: TGTGCCAGCAGCAGACGACTAGCGGACTCCTACGAGCAGTACTTC.

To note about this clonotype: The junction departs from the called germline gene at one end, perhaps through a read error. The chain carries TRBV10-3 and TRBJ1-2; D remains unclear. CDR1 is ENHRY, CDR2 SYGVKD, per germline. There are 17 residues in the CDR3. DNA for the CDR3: TGTGCCAGCAGTTTATGGGAACGGGCGACATCGCGCTATGGCTACACCTTC. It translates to CASSLWERATSRYGYTF.

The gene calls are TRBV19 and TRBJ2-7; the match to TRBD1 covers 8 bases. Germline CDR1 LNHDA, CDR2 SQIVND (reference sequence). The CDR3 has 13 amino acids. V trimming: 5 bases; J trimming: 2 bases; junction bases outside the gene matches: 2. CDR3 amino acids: CASSETGAYEQYF. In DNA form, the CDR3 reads TGTGCCAGTAGTGAGACAGGGGCCTACGAGCAGTACTTC.

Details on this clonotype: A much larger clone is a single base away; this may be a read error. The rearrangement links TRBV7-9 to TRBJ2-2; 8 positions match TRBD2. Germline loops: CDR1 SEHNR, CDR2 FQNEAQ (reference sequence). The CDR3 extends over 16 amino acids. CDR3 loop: CASSLSAGVATGELSF. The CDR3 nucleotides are TGTGCCAGCAGCTTATCAGCGGGAGTAGCGACCGGGGAGCTGTCTTTT. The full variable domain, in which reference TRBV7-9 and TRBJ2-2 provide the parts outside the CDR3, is DTGVSQNPRHKITKRGQNVTFRCDPISEHNRLYWYRQTLGQGPEFLTYFQNEAQLEKSRLLSDRFSAERPKGSFSTLEIQRTEQGDSAMYLCASSLSAGVATGELSFGEGSRLTVL.